This T cell receptor (beta chain) emerged from a study of response to subunit inactivated influenza vaccine. CDR3 length equals 15 residues. Germline CDR1 reads MNHNS; CDR2 reads SASEGT. V was clipped by 7 bases and J by 4 bases; unmatched bases: 11. MiXCR was run by TCRdb on the RT-PCR reads, yielding one entry per CDR3 protein. The repertoire holds roughly 190,000 distinct CDR3 sequences, with 12% as singletons. This same sample was also taken into another study, of T cells expressing NK-cell markers. This second study says: 5'RACE template switching with UMIs generated TCR beta cDNA. Just one sequenced donor of eight was HCMV-seronegative, while seven were seropositive. Dominant NKG2C+ clonotypes in about 6 donors made up roughly 1.0-7.0% of CD8+ T cells.

V and J are TRBV6-1 and TRBJ1-1; 8 positions agree with TRBD1. The specimen was CD8+ T cells sorted from PBMCs, collected roughly 12 days after vaccination. The clonotype was recovered from a man aged 45-65 years who received an inactivated influenza vaccine. The CDR3: CASTEGQGSVTEAFF. The CDR3 DNA follows: TGTGCCAGCACCGAAGGACAGGGAAGCGTCACTGAAGCTTTCTTT.